This T cell receptor (beta chain) was observed in a study of T cell responses to AZD1222 COVID-19 vaccine. Notes on the study in general: Distributed over spike, vaccine-associated CD4 TCRs predominated at 160-218 and 743-854. Close to half of spike-specific TCRs reportedly recognize unmutated variant regions. No repertoire was sampled before or during the peak T cell response, only after it.

CDR3 size: 16 residues. Trimming removed 5 bases at V and 1 base at J, with 17 bases between. Germline lookup yields CDR1 LNHDA and CDR2 SQIVND (reference sequence). Profiling relied on immunoSEQ multiplex PCR, and the TCRdb table lists in-frame clones only, not all of them. The data contain 180,000 or so clones, roughly nine tenths of them singletons. Comments on this clone: Its cognate antigen is unknown.

It was second doses at about 4 or about 12 weeks that were pooled. This chain links TRBV19 with TRBJ1-1, with a weak D call TRBD1 (5 bases). This sequence was found in an adult who received the AZD1222 COVID-19 vaccine. The source material was peripheral blood, sampled 28 days after the second AZD1222 dose. As DNA, the CDR3 is TGTGCCAGTAGTCGTCTAGCCGGGCAGGGGAACACTGAAGCTTTCTTT. Translating gives CASSRLAGQGNTEAFF.